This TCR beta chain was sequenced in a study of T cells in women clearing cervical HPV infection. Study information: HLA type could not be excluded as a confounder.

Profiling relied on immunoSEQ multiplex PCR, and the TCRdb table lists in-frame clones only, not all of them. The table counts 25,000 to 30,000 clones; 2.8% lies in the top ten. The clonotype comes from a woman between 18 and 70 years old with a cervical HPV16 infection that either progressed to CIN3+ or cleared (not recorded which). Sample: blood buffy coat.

CDR3 DNA (partial): TGTGCCAGCAGCGCGAACCGGGACAGCATATACGAG. This codes for CASSANRDSIYE. The CDR3 as a whole reads CASSANRDSIYEQYF. This chain links TRBV9 with TRBJ2-7; TRBD1 aligns across 7 bases. The read stops 3 residues short of the end of the CDR3; the missing end is completed from the germline J gene. The CDR3 has 15 residues. CDR1 is SGDLS and CDR2 is YYNGEE in the germline V gene. With 3 bases clipped from V and 4 bases from J, the junction kept 10 bases outside the gene matches.